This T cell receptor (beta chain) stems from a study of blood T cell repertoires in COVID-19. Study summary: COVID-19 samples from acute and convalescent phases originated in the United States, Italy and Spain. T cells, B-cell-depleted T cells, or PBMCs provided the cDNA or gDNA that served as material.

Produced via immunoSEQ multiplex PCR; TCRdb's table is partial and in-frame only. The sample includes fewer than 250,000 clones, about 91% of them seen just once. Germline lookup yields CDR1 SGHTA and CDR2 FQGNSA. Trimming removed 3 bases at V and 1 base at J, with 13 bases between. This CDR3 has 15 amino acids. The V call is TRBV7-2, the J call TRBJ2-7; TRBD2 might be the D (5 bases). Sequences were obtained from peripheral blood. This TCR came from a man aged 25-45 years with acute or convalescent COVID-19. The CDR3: CASSFMRGLSYEQYF. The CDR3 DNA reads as TGTGCCAGCAGCTTCATGAGAGGGCTTTCCTACGAGCAGTACTTC.